This T cell receptor (beta chain) is from a study of shared clonotypes between healthy human individuals. Clones were sequenced by immunoSEQ multiplex PCR, and TCRdb holds only the in-frame ones, with some missing. The sample carries under 750,000 clones, approximately 77% recorded once. V was shortened by 4 bases and J by 6 bases, with 19 bases between the two germline ends. This CDR3 comprises 16 residues. The V gene's germline CDR1 is MDHEN and CDR2 SYDVKM. J is TRBJ1-5 and V is TRBV28; D is perhaps TRBD1 (5 bases). The clonotype was recovered from a woman between 25 and 40 years old in good health. Sequenced material: memory CD4+ T cells sorted from blood. Sample subset: CD45RA-negative fraction. The CDR3 is CASSSLQWGGSQPQHF. CDR3 nucleotide sequence: TGTGCCAGCAGTTCCCTCCAGTGGGGGGGTTCTCAGCCCCAGCATTTT.